This entry lists 17 T cell receptor beta chains sequenced from one sample in a study of identical twins (dated by TCRdb to 2016 to 2017). Receptors were amplified or captured by 5' RACE. The listed sequencing device is Illumina HiSeq 2000. TCRdb cleaned the public reads at Q25 with fastp, built clones with MiXCR and kept in-frame beta chains. Rows with one shared CDR3 protein collapse into an entry with the most common genes and DNA. This sample lists 650,000 to 750,000 distinct CDR3 sequences; approximately 22% were detected once. Jointly, the top ten make up around 4.4% of the sample. The same specimen was also included in a second study, on T cells expressing NK-cell markers.

The sample was PBMCs. Receptors originate from a woman between 18 and 30 years old in good health.

Only a few counts were recorded for this clonotype. The chain has TRBV6-2 or TRBV6-3 and TRBJ2-1; 9 bases line up with TRBD2. The J segment lost 4 bases and the V segment lost 6 bases, leaving 4 bases of the junction unmatched. The CDR3 extends over 14 amino acids. Per the germline V gene, CDR1 is MNHEY and CDR2 is SVGEGT. The DNA of the CDR3 is TGTGCCAGCAGACGCGCGGGAGGGTACAATGAGCAGTTCTTC. It specifies CASRRAGGYNEQFF.

The gene calls are TRBV7-2 and TRBJ1-2; D not resolved. With 4 bases removed from V and 8 bases from J, the gap between germline ends came to 11 bases. Germline V lookup: CDR1 SGHTA, CDR2 FQGNSA. This CDR3 region has 12 residues. The CDR3 here is CASSWEREGYTF. For the CDR3, the DNA is TGTGCCAGCAGCTGGGAACGAGAAGGCTACACCTTC.

This clonotype was counted between two and nine times. The genes are TRBV6-4 and TRBJ1-5; D call uncertain. The V and J ends lost 4 bases and 9 bases respectively, with 13 bases between them. The CDR3 loop spans 13 amino acids. Germline V gene lookup returns CDR1 MRHNA and CDR2 SNTAGT. Here the CDR3 DNA reads TGTGCCAGCAGTGCCTGGGTGCGGCCGCCCCAGCATTTT. It translates to CASSAWVRPPQHF.

This clonotype was counted a few times. The V gene is TRBV6-1, the J gene TRBJ2-5, with D uncertain. Between the trimmed V and J ends, which lost 6 bases and 3 bases, there was a span of 14 bases. This CDR3 contains 14 residues. From germline, CDR1 is MNHNS and CDR2 SASEGT. The CDR3 region is CASRRRWQKETQYF. The CDR3 DNA follows: TGTGCCAGCAGGAGAAGGTGGCAGAAAGAGACCCAGTACTTC.

The chain recombines TRBV6-1 with TRBJ2-1, with D perhaps TRBD2 (6 bases). Trimming left V 6 bases short and J 7 bases short, with 13 bases between. CDR1 MNHNS and CDR2 SASEGT come from the germline V gene. CDR3 length: 13 residues. The CDR3 spells CASRNPGVNEQFF. DNA of the CDR3: TGTGCCAGCAGAAACCCGGGGGTAAATGAGCAGTTCTTC.

The V gene is TRBV12-3 or TRBV12-4, the J gene TRBJ2-5; D might be TRBD1 (5 bases). Trimming cost V 8 bases and J 2 bases, with 12 bases left between them. The CDR3 contains 13 residues. In DNA, the CDR3 is TGTGCCAGCGGCACAGGCTTTCAAGAGACCCAGTACTTC. Encoded protein: CASGTGFQETQYF.

The sample holds many counts of this clonotype. V and J are TRBV6-5 and TRBJ2-7; maybe TRBD1 (5 bases). The CDR3 contains 12 residues. CDR1 MNHEY and CDR2 SVGAGI come from the germline V gene. With 7 bases removed from V and 3 bases from J, the gap between germline ends came to 10 bases. CDR3 region: CASIDRDYEQYF. In nucleotides, the CDR3 is TGTGCCAGCATAGACAGAGACTACGAGCAGTACTTC.

This clonotype was seen only a few times. The rearrangement uses TRBV20-1 and TRBJ2-7; TRBD2 matches 7 bases. The ends lost 6 bases at V and 0 bases at J; junction bases unmatched: 8. The V gene's germline CDR1 is DFQATT and CDR2 SNEGSKA (reference sequence). The CDR3 runs 14 residues. The CDR3 protein is CSAISGPSSYEQYF. The CDR3 bases are TGCAGTGCCATTAGCGGGCCCAGCTCCTACGAGCAGTACTTC.

For this clonotype: It may be a read error: a sequence one base away is much more abundant. The CDR3 sequence: CSARGTAGRSYEQYF. In DNA, the CDR3 is TGCAGTGCTAGAGGGACTGCCGGCCGCTCCTACGAGCAGTACTTC. V is TRBV20-1 and J is TRBJ2-7, with D possibly being TRBD2 (5 bases). Trimming removed 1 base at V and 0 bases at J, with 13 bases between. Germline CDR1 reads DFQATT; CDR2 reads SNEGSKA (reference sequence). The CDR3 consists of 15 residues.

This clonotype has only a few counts. The J gene is TRBJ2-2, the V gene TRBV5-5; a weak D match, TRBD2 (6 bases). Trimming removed 3 bases from V and 5 bases from J, with 20 bases in between. There are 17 residues in the CDR3. CDR1 SGHKS and CDR2 YYEKEE come from the germline V gene (reference sequence). The CDR3 DNA reads as TGTGCCAGCAGCTCCATTAGCGGCAGCCGGGTGACCGGGGAGCTGTTTTTT. It yields the protein CASSSISGSRVTGELFF.

A few counts support this clonotype. CDR3 in amino acids: CASSPAGFEQFF. CDR3 DNA sequence: TGCGCCAGCAGCCCCGCGGGGTTTGAGCAGTTCTTC. The chain uses TRBV5-1 and TRBJ2-1; D might be TRBD2 (6 bases). CDR1 is SGHRS, CDR2 YFSETQ, per germline. The CDR3 contains 12 residues. Trimming removed 4 bases at V and 9 bases at J, with 11 bases between.

The chain recombines TRBV19 with TRBJ1-2; a possible D gene is TRBD1 (5 bases). Trimming cost V 4 bases and J 3 bases, with 9 bases left between them. The length of the CDR3 is 13 residues. Germline lookup yields CDR1 LNHDA and CDR2 SQIVND (reference sequence). Here the CDR3 reads CASSTRQYYGYTF. CDR3 bases: TGTGCCAGTAGTACCCGACAGTACTATGGCTACACCTTC.

The DNA of the CDR3 is TGTGCCAGCAGCGATGGACCCCGGGGATCCTACGAGCAGTACTTC. It specifies CASSDGPRGSYEQYF. The chain employs TRBV5-8 and TRBJ2-7; possible D gene TRBD2, 5 bases. The germline CDR1 and CDR2 sequences are SGHTS and YDEGEE. Trimming pared 4 bases from V and 1 base from J, leaving 15 bases between. CDR3 length: 15 amino acids.

The sample holds a few counts of this clonotype. This rearrangement joins TRBV5-1 to TRBJ2-3; unclear D gene. Per the germline V gene, CDR1 is SGHRS and CDR2 is YFSETQ. The CDR3 is made up of 15 amino acids. The V gene lost 0 bases and the J gene lost 1 base, with 9 bases spanning the gap. CDR3 in amino acids: CASSLVGIGTDTQYF. DNA for the CDR3: TGCGCCAGCAGCTTGGTCGGTATTGGCACAGATACGCAGTATTTT.

This clonotype has more than one count but fewer than ten. The chain has TRBV6-5 and TRBJ2-7; no firm D call. Germline CDR1 reads MNHEY; CDR2 reads SVGAGI. The V and J ends lost 2 bases and 4 bases respectively, with 9 bases between them. The CDR3 length is 13 residues. CDR3 DNA: TGTGCCAGCAGTTACGGCGTCATTTACGAGCAGTACTTC. Translation gives CASSYGVIYEQYF.

This chain links TRBV4-2 with TRBJ1-1; D is uncertain. Trimming took 7 bases from V and 1 from J, leaving 10 bases between them. Germline V gene data show CDR1 as LGHNA and CDR2 as YNFKEQ. The CDR3 spans 13 residues. CDR3 in DNA: TGTGCCAGCAACTCGGAGAGGAACACTGAAGCTTTCTTT. Translation gives CASNSERNTEAFF.

This clonotype was found many times. The chain has TRBV12-3 or TRBV12-4 and TRBJ2-5; 9 bases are a match to TRBD2. This CDR3 is 20 amino acids long. After removal of 2 bases from V and 2 bases from J, the junction contained 18 bases not matched to a gene. This chain's CDR3 is CASSLLTLAGGAGRQETQYF. Written as DNA, the CDR3 is TGTGCCAGCAGTTTACTTACCCTGGCGGGGGGGGCCGGTAGGCAAGAGACCCAGTACTTC.